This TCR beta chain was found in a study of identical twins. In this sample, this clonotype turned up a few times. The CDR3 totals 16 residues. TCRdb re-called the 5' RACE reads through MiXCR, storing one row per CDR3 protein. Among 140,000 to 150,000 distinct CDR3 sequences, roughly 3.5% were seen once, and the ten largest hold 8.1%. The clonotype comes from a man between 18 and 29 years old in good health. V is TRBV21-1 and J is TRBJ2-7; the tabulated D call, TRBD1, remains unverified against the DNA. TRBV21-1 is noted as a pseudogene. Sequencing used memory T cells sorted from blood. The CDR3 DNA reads TGTGCCAGCACCTCCTGGGGGGACAAAAGGGAGAACGAGCAGTACGTC. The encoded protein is CASTSWGDKRENEQYV.